The next 26 T cell receptor beta chains were all read from a single sample in a study of cytomegalovirus exposure and HLA in healthy donors. PCR amplification relied on 60 Vbeta primers (plus 13 Jbeta primers). Profiled with immunoSEQ multiplex PCR; TCRdb holds only in-frame clones, not every one. The repertoire holds 150,000 or so clones, with 65% to 80% as singletons. The source material was PBMCs. The source of these receptors is a middle-aged woman in good health and CMV-seropositive.

The V call is TRBV9, the J call TRBJ2-3, with TRBD2 as a possible D gene (5 bases). Germline-derived CDR1 and CDR2 are SGDLS and YYNGEE. This CDR3 contains 14 residues. V lost 0 bases and J 1 base, leaving 6 bases between the germline ends. The CDR3 region is CASSVDGGTDTQYF. The CDR3 region has the DNA TGTGCCAGCAGCGTAGACGGGGGCACAGATACGCAGTATTTT.

The chain carries TRBV5-6 and TRBJ1-1; the match to TRBD1 covers 7 bases. There are 18 residues in the CDR3. Germline CDR1 and CDR2: SGHDT and YYEEEE. The V gene end was trimmed by 4 bases and the J gene end by 5 bases; junction bases not matched to a gene: 20. CDR3 coding DNA: TGTGCCAGCAGCACCGGCCGCGCGATGGGACAGAGGAAAACTGAAGCTTTCTTT. It translates to CASSTGRAMGQRKTEAFF.

The rearrangement links TRBV6-1 to TRBJ2-2; D may be TRBD1 (5 bases). This CDR3 is 15 amino acids long. Trimming pared 2 bases from V and 4 bases from J, leaving 11 bases between. Germline assignment: CDR1 MNHNS and CDR2 SASEGT. In DNA form, the CDR3 reads TGTGCCAGCAGTGAAAGCAGGGTTGGCACCGGGGAGCTGTTTTTT. Protein sequence: CASSESRVGTGELFF.

This chain uses TRBV7-8 with TRBJ1-3, with D unclear. The CDR3 contains 15 residues. Germline V gene data show CDR1 as SGHVS and CDR2 as FQNEAQ. Deletions cut 5 bases from V and 4 bases from J, with 15 bases between. CDR3 region: CASSILPAEGNTIYF. The CDR3 nucleotides are TGTGCCAGCAGCATCCTGCCCGCGGAAGGAAACACCATATATTTT.

V gene TRBV27 combines with J gene TRBJ1-2; tentatively, D is TRBD1 (5 bases). V was pared by 6 bases and J by 5 bases, with 19 bases between. This CDR3 region has 15 residues. CDR1 and CDR2 from the germline V gene are MNHEY and SMNVEV (reference sequence). This chain's CDR3 is CASRTPLAGNYGYTF. The DNA of the CDR3 is TGTGCCAGCAGGACCCCTCTGGCAGGGAATTATGGCTACACCTTC.

The table lists this clone with a count of one. In DNA, the CDR3 is TGTGCCAGCTCCCCCCGGGCGGGGGGTTTCGTGAACACTGAAGCTTTCTTT. Its translation is CASSPRAGGFVNTEAFF. The V and J genes are TRBV18 and TRBJ1-1, with D possibly being TRBD1 (5 bases). Germline V gives CDR1 KGHSH, CDR2 LQKENI. This CDR3 region has 17 residues. Trimming took 6 bases from V and 0 from J, leaving 20 bases between them.

The V call is TRBV27, the J call TRBJ1-5, with TRBD1 identical over 10 bases. Per germline, CDR1 MNHEY and CDR2 SMNVEV (reference sequence). The ends lost 5 bases at V and 4 bases at J; junction bases unmatched: 11. The CDR3 is made up of 17 amino acids. The CDR3 here is CASSLRQGANWNQPQHF. The DNA for the CDR3 is TGTGCCAGCAGTCTCCGACAGGGGGCGAATTGGAATCAGCCCCAGCATTTT.

This clone was counted only a few times. The chain links TRBV5-6 to TRBJ2-7, with D possibly TRBD1 on 5 matching bases. V shed 0 bases and J shed 0 bases, with 7 bases lying between them. Germline V gene sequence: CDR1 SGHDT, CDR2 YYEEEE. The CDR3 consists of 14 residues. The CDR3 region is CASSLVGRSYEQYF. In DNA form, the CDR3 reads TGTGCCAGCAGCTTGGTGGGGCGCTCCTACGAGCAGTACTTC.

To note about this clone: One end of the junction does not line up with germline, which may come from a read error. The rearrangement joins TRBV9 to TRBJ1-1; TRBD1 is a possible D gene (6 bases). The CDR3 totals 13 residues. Germline V gene sequence: CDR1 SGDLS, CDR2 YYNGEE. The CDR3 reads CAGSYRGGTEAFF. CDR3 DNA: TGTGCCGGCAGCTATAGGGGGGGCACTGAAGCTTTCTTT.

This chain uses TRBV2 with TRBJ1-1; D perhaps matches TRBD1 (6 bases). This CDR3 is built from 14 residues. Trimming left V 7 bases short and J 0 bases short, with 12 bases between. Germline loops: CDR1 SNHLY, CDR2 FYNNEI. The CDR3 reads CASNTGILNTEAFF. DNA of the CDR3: TGTGCCAGCAATACAGGGATACTGAACACTGAAGCTTTCTTT.

The chain recombines TRBV14 with TRBJ1-2; unclear D gene. The germline gives CDR1 SGHDN, CDR2 FVKESK. Trimming removed 1 base at V and 6 bases at J, with 12 bases between. The CDR3 extends over 14 amino acids. CDR3 bases: TGTGCCAGCAGCCAAGTCGAGAGAGTCCATGGCTACACCTTC. Amino acids: CASSQVERVHGYTF. The full variable domain, rest sourced from reference TRBV14 and TRBJ1-2, is EAGVTQFPSHSVIEKGQTVTLRCDPISGHDNLYWYRRVMGKEIKFLLHFVKESKQDESGMPNNRFLAERTGGTYSTLKVQPAELEDSGVYFCASSQVERVHGYTFGSGTRLTVV.

V gene TRBV18 combines with J gene TRBJ1-6; perhaps TRBD1 as D (5 bases). This CDR3 contains 16 residues. V lost 0 bases to trimming and J lost 7 bases, with 13 bases between them. Germline V gene sequence: CDR1 KGHSH, CDR2 LQKENI. The CDR3 loop is CASSPPYRDSNSPLHF. The CDR3 DNA reads TGTGCCAGCTCACCACCTTATCGCGACAGCAATTCACCCCTCCACTTT.

This sequence joins TRBV5-4 and TRBJ1-1; perhaps TRBD1 as D (5 bases). The CDR3 contains 15 residues. V was pared by 3 bases and J by 5 bases, with 17 bases between. From germline, CDR1 is SGHNT and CDR2 YYREEE (reference sequence). CDR3 loop: CASSYPTRGRTEAFF. For the CDR3, the DNA is TGTGCCAGCAGCTACCCGACAAGGGGAAGGACTGAAGCTTTCTTT.

The V gene is TRBV10-1, the J gene TRBJ2-7; 9 nucleotides align to TRBD1. V was pared by 6 bases and J by 5 bases, with 11 bases of the junction left unmatched. This CDR3 spans 15 amino acids. The germline V gene encodes CDR1 WNHNN and CDR2 SYGVQD (reference sequence). CDR3 DNA sequence: TGCGCCAGCAGCCTCCGGGACAGGGATGTCCACGAGCAGTACTTC. It translates to CASSLRDRDVHEQYF.

J is TRBJ1-6 and V is TRBV29-1, with unresolved D. The V gene lost 7 bases and the J gene lost 5 bases, with 12 bases spanning the gap. In germline, CDR1 is SQVTM, CDR2 ANQGSEA. CDR3 length: 13 amino acids. The CDR3 coding sequence is TGCAGCGGCCACAGAAGTAATAATTCACCCCTCCACTTT. This sequence encodes CSGHRSNNSPLHF.

The chain carries TRBV10-3 and TRBJ1-1, with a tentative D call TRBD1 (5 bases). The V end lost 4 bases, the J end lost 4 bases, and 10 bases lay between the germline ends. Germline V gives CDR1 ENHRY, CDR2 SYGVKD. CDR3 length: 13 residues. This CDR3 reads CAISGLGVTEAFF. The CDR3 region has the DNA TGTGCCATCAGTGGCTTAGGGGTCACTGAAGCTTTCTTT.

The rearrangement uses TRBV7-9 and TRBJ1-1, with no clear D. From germline, CDR1 is SEHNR and CDR2 FQNEAQ (reference sequence). CDR3 size: 13 residues. V lost 5 bases to trimming and J lost 1 base, with 8 bases between them. DNA of the CDR3: TGTGCCAGCAGCCCTCCGGGGAACACTGAAGCTTTCTTT. It translates to CASSPPGNTEAFF.

The chain links TRBV5-6 to TRBJ2-7; D might be TRBD2 (5 bases). The CDR3 runs to 12 residues. CDR1 and CDR2 (germline): SGHDT, YYEEEE. V was shortened by 2 bases and J by 3 bases, with 6 bases between the two germline ends. CDR3 region: CASSFGGYEQYF. The CDR3 nucleotides are TGTGCCAGCAGCTTCGGAGGCTACGAGCAGTACTTC.

The genes are TRBV2 and TRBJ2-5, with a weak D call TRBD1 (5 bases). Trimming took 1 base from V and 7 from J, leaving 13 bases between them. The germline CDR1 and CDR2 sequences are SNHLY and FYNNEI. This CDR3 has 14 residues. The CDR3 nucleotides are TGTGCCAGCAGTGAAGAGCAGGGCTTCGGGACCCAGTACTTC. Its protein is CASSEEQGFGTQYF. Full variable domain (outside the CDR3, taken from reference TRBV2 and TRBJ2-5): EPEVTQTPSHQVTQMGQEVILRCVPISNHLYFYWYRQILGQKVEFLVSFYNNEISEKSEIFDDQFSVERPDGSNFTLKIRSTKLEDSAMYFCASSEEQGFGTQYFGPGTRLLVL.

V gene TRBV2 combines with J gene TRBJ1-4; 9 bases are shared with TRBD1. Germline trimming cut 8 bases from V and 6 bases from J; bases unmatched to any gene: 1. The CDR3 has 12 amino acids. Germline CDR1 and CDR2: SNHLY and FYNNEI. The CDR3 coding sequence is TGTGCCAGCGGGGACAGGGATGAAAAACTGTTTTTT. Amino acids: CASGDRDEKLFF.

The chain combines TRBV18 with TRBJ1-2; possibly TRBD1 for D (5 bases). The germline CDR1 and CDR2 sequences are KGHSH and LQKENI. V was pared by 6 bases and J by 2 bases, with 13 bases between. This CDR3 has 14 residues. DNA of the CDR3: TGTGCCAGCTCTCCCGACAGAAGCAACTATGGCTACACCTTC. As protein: CASSPDRSNYGYTF. Full variable domain (missing parts from reference TRBV18 and TRBJ1-2): NAGVMQNPRHLVRRRGQEARLRCSPMKGHSHVYWYRQLPEEGLKFMVYLQKENIIDESGMPKERFSAEFPKEGPSILRIQQVVRGDSAAYFCASSPDRSNYGYTFGSGTRLTVV.

The chain couples TRBV19 to TRBJ1-1, with 7 positions matching TRBD1. This CDR3 has 16 residues. The germline V gene encodes CDR1 LNHDA and CDR2 SQIVND (reference sequence). V lost 1 base to trimming and J lost 1 base; unmatched junction nucleotides: 6. Written as DNA, the CDR3 is TGTGCCAGTAGTATAGCATTGACAGGGAGGAACACTGAAGCTTTCTTT. It is translated as CASSIALTGRNTEAFF.

The chain has TRBV28 and TRBJ2-2; TRBD1 aligns across 9 bases. The trim removed 6 bases at V and 8 bases at J, leaving 10 bases unmatched. Germline values: CDR1 MDHEN, CDR2 SYDVKM. The CDR3 extends over 15 amino acids. The CDR3 loop is CASSPTTGGGGELFF. DNA of the CDR3: TGTGCCAGCAGCCCCACAACAGGGGGCGGGGGGGAGCTGTTTTTT. The full variable domain, with the rest looked up from reference TRBV28 and TRBJ2-2, is DVKVTQSSRYLVKRTGEKVFLECVQDMDHENMFWYRQDPGLGLRLIYFSYDVKMKEKGDIPEGYSVSREKKERFSLILESASTNQTSMYLCASSPTTGGGGELFFGEGSRLTVL.

V is TRBV20-1 and J is TRBJ2-7; D unresolved. V was shortened by 5 bases and J by 3 bases, with 8 bases between the two germline ends. Per germline, CDR1 DFQATT and CDR2 SNEGSKA (reference sequence). This CDR3 comprises 11 residues. CDR3 loop: CSARLNYEQYF. The CDR3 DNA follows: TGCAGTGCTCGGTTGAACTACGAGCAGTACTTC.

The chain employs TRBV6-1 and TRBJ1-2, with 7 positions matching TRBD1. The length of the CDR3 is 13 residues. Germline V CDR1 and CDR2: MNHNS, SASEGT. Trimming at V came to 6 bases and at J to 3 bases, leaving 4 bases not matched to a gene. CDR3 sequence (DNA): TGTGCCAGCAGCTACACAGGGGACTATGGCTACACCTTC. Protein product: CASSYTGDYGYTF.

The chain links TRBV7-9 to TRBJ1-5, with D perhaps TRBD1 (5 bases). This CDR3 is built from 15 residues. The germline V gene has CDR1 SEHNR and CDR2 FQNEAQ (reference sequence). V lost 5 bases, J lost 6 bases, and 17 bases lay in between. The CDR3: CASSPSGEGGQPQHF. The CDR3 DNA is TGTGCCAGCAGCCCCTCGGGGGAGGGAGGTCAGCCCCAGCATTTT.